This T cell receptor (beta chain) was obtained from a study of blood T cell repertoires in COVID-19. Study as a whole: Whether acute or convalescent, the COVID-19 samples came from the United States, Italy and Spain. Sources were T cells, B-cell-depleted T cells, or PBMCs; the material itself was cDNA or gDNA.

The CDR3 length is 14 residues. Germline V lookup: CDR1 SGHDN, CDR2 FVKESK. V lost 3 bases to trimming and J lost 3 bases, with 11 bases between them. Per the study methods: From reference gene primer amplification, estimates of nucleated cell counts were derived. Libraries were prepared by immunoSEQ multiplex PCR; TCRdb keeps only in-frame clonotypes and omits some of them. V and J calls and clone size are given by that table; D and trimming were obtained from the DNA. Of 100,000 or so clones in the sample, less than 85% are singletons; the top ten hold more than 20%. Material for sequencing was peripheral blood. The sequence was collected from a man aged 65 to 79 with active or convalescent COVID-19. The genes are TRBV14 and TRBJ1-1; D gene ambiguous. The DNA of the CDR3 is TGTGCCAGCAGCCAGGTCCCCACGGACACTGAAGCTTTCTTT. Its protein product is CASSQVPTDTEAFF.